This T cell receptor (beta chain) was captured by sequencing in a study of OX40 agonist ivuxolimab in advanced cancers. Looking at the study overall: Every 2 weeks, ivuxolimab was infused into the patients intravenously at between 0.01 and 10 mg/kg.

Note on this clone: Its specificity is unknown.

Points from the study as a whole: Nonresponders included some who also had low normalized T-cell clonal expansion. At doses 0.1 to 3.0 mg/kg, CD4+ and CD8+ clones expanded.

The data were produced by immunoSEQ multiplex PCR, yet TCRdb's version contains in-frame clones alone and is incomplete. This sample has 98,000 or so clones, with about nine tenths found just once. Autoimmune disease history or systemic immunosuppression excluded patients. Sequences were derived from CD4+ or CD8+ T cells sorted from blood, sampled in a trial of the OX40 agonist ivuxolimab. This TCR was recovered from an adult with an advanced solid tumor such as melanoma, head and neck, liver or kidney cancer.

CDR3 nucleotides: TGTGCCAGCAGCTTGGACAGGGGATATGGCTACACCTTC. It is translated as CASSLDRGYGYTF. The chain links TRBV5-8 to TRBJ1-2; 7 nucleotides align to TRBD1. The CDR3 has 13 residues. After removal of 0 bases from V and 5 bases from J, the junction contained 1 base not matched to a gene. The V gene's germline CDR1 is SGHTS and CDR2 YDEGEE.